Below are 14 T cell receptor beta chains sequenced from a single sample in a study of technical replicates of blood from a few donors (dated by TCRdb to 2015 to 2018). Receptor libraries were prepared by the immunoSEQ multiplex PCR assay. TCRdb holds this immuneACCESS table with in-frame rearrangements only. Some clones are missing; in checked studies, unresolved V genes explain under half, and the rest has no known cause. The sample table shows 54,000 or so clones, and about 95% are seen once. The ten largest clonotypes hold 0.22% of the sample. Sequenced: T cells isolated from PBMCs. These TCRs come from a human donor in good health.

The V gene is TRBV5-1, the J gene TRBJ2-1, with a possible D match to TRBD2 (5 bases). This CDR3 is built from 12 residues. V lost 0 bases to trimming and J lost 10 bases, with 8 bases between them. The germline V gene has CDR1 SGHRS and CDR2 YFSETQ. The CDR3 loop reads CASSLALAEQFF. DNA of the CDR3: TGCGCCAGCAGCTTGGCCCTAGCCGAGCAGTTCTTC.

This chain uses TRBV11-2 with TRBJ2-5; TRBD2 matches 7 bases. Trimming at V came to 8 bases and at J to 2 bases, leaving 11 bases not matched to a gene. Looked up from germline, CDR1 is SGHAT and CDR2 is FQNNGV. The length of the CDR3 is 15 residues. The chain's CDR3 is CASYSTGGPQETQYF. CDR3 nucleotides: TGTGCCAGCTACTCTACGGGGGGACCACAAGAGACCCAGTACTTC.

This rearrangement joins TRBV5-1 to TRBJ2-3; tentatively, D is TRBD1 (6 bases). The CDR3 is 15 residues long. Trimming stripped 5 bases from V and 0 bases from J, with 13 bases between. Germline CDR1 and CDR2: SGHRS and YFSETQ. CDR3 region: CASRGAGLSTDTQYF. The CDR3 region has the DNA TGCGCCAGCAGGGGGGCAGGACTTAGCACAGATACGCAGTATTTT. Full variable domain (remainder filled in from reference TRBV5-1 and TRBJ2-3): KAGVTQTPRYLIKTRGQQVTLSCSPISGHRSVSWYQQTPGQGLQFLFEYFSETQRNKGNFPGRFSGRQFSNSRSEMNVSTLELGDSALYLCASRGAGLSTDTQYFGPGTRLTVL.

This chain connects TRBV7-8 to TRBJ1-2; the D gene is possibly TRBD1 (5 bases). The germline CDR1 and CDR2 sequences are SGHVS and FQNEAQ. This CDR3 spans 14 amino acids. Trimming removed 4 bases at V and 4 bases at J, with 13 bases between. CDR3: CASSSRDRSYGYTF. The CDR3 DNA reads as TGTGCCAGCAGCTCCCGAGACAGAAGCTATGGCTACACCTTC. Drawing the rest from reference TRBV7-8 and TRBJ1-2, the complete variable domain is GAGVSQSPRYKVAKRGQDVALRCDPISGHVSLFWYQQALGQGPEFLTYFQNEAQLDKSGLPSDRFFAERPEGSVSTLKIQRTQQEDSAVYLCASSSRDRSYGYTFGSGTRLTVV.

CDR3 in amino acids: CSVWDRDYEQYF. The CDR3 DNA reads as TGCAGCGTTTGGGACAGGGATTACGAGCAGTACTTC. The J gene is TRBJ2-7, the V gene TRBV29-1, with 9 positions matching TRBD1. This CDR3 has 12 residues. Germline loops: CDR1 SQVTM, CDR2 ANQGSEA. The J segment lost 4 bases and the V segment lost 5 bases, leaving 3 bases of the junction unmatched.

This chain joins TRBV29-1 and TRBJ1-1; TRBD1 might be the D (6 bases). Trimming took 4 bases from V and 3 from J, leaving 12 bases between them. This CDR3 has 13 amino acids. Looked up from germline, CDR1 is SQVTM and CDR2 is ANQGSEA. CDR3 in amino acids: CSVVEQGHTEAFF. In nucleotides, the CDR3 is TGCAGCGTTGTAGAACAGGGACACACTGAAGCTTTCTTT.

The CDR3 nucleotides are TGTGCCAGCAGCCGGGGACTCCTTCCTACCTACGAGCAGTACTTC. It is translated as CASSRGLLPTYEQYF. V gene TRBV9 combines with J gene TRBJ2-7; D might be TRBD2 (6 bases). V lost 4 bases and J 2 bases, leaving 16 bases between the germline ends. Germline lookup yields CDR1 SGDLS and CDR2 YYNGEE. This CDR3 contains 15 residues.

The chain employs TRBV6-5 and TRBJ1-5; D is uncertain. Trimming shortened V by 0 bases and J by 9 bases, and 9 bases separated the two germline ends. The CDR3 has 13 residues. Germline V CDR1 and CDR2: MNHEY, SVGAGI. As DNA, the CDR3 is TGTGCCAGCAGTTACTCGCTGGGAGGGCCCCAGCATTTT. Its translation: CASSYSLGGPQHF.

The chain employs TRBV6-6 and TRBJ2-1; the D is unclear. V was pared by 8 bases and J by 0 bases, with 8 bases between. The CDR3 covers 13 residues. Germline-derived CDR1 and CDR2 are MNHNY and SVGAGI (reference sequence). The CDR3 sequence is CASAPSSYNEQFF. CDR3 DNA sequence: TGTGCCAGCGCCCCGAGCTCCTACAATGAGCAGTTCTTC.

J is TRBJ2-7 and V is TRBV28, with 9 bases that match TRBD1. This CDR3 contains 13 residues. Per germline, CDR1 MDHEN and CDR2 SYDVKM. V shed 9 bases and J 4 bases; nucleotides not matched to a gene: 7. The CDR3 region has the DNA TGTGCCAGGACAGGGGGTTTTTTTTACGAGCAGTACTTC. It is translated as CARTGGFFYEQYF. The full variable domain, completed using reference TRBV28 and TRBJ2-7, is DVKVTQSSRYLVKRTGEKVFLECVQDMDHENMFWYRQDPGLGLRLIYFSYDVKMKEKGDIPEGYSVSREKKERFSLILESASTNQTSMYLCARTGGFFYEQYFGPGTRLTVT.

J is TRBJ1-2 and V is TRBV28; D call uncertain. The length of the CDR3 is 13 residues. Between the trimmed V and J ends, which lost 6 bases and 0 bases, there was a span of 8 bases. Germline assignment: CDR1 MDHEN and CDR2 SYDVKM. The CDR3 sequence: CASRWASNYGYTF. CDR3 sequence (DNA): TGTGCCAGCAGGTGGGCCTCTAACTATGGCTACACCTTC.

V is TRBV28 and J is TRBJ2-1; D might be TRBD2 (5 bases). The germline V gene has CDR1 MDHEN and CDR2 SYDVKM. V lost 1 base, J lost 0 bases, and 10 bases lay in between. The CDR3 spans 16 residues. The DNA for the CDR3 is TGTGCCAGCAGTTTATTCGGGAAGAGCTCCTACAATGAGCAGTTCTTC. Protein sequence: CASSLFGKSSYNEQFF.

J is TRBJ2-1 and V is TRBV5-6; D is uncertain. The V gene lost 2 bases and the J gene lost 1 base, with 10 bases spanning the gap. The germline CDR1 and CDR2 sequences are SGHDT and YYEEEE. The CDR3 totals 15 residues. The CDR3: CASSFMERSYNEQFF. In DNA, the CDR3 is TGTGCCAGCAGCTTCATGGAGCGTTCCTACAATGAGCAGTTCTTC.

This CDR3 reads CASTRTSGPYNEQFF. The CDR3 nucleotides are TGTGCCAGCACTCGTACTAGCGGACCTTACAATGAGCAGTTCTTC. This chain connects TRBV7-3 to TRBJ2-1, with TRBD2 matching 8 bases. CDR1 and CDR2 from the germline V gene are SGHTA and FQGTGA. The CDR3 runs to 15 residues. The trim removed 7 bases at V and 4 bases at J, leaving 9 bases unmatched.